This T cell receptor beta chain is drawn from a study of T cells after yellow fever vaccination. A universal primer site and UMIs were added as TCR cDNA was made by 5'RACE template switching. TCRdb re-called the 5' RACE reads through MiXCR, storing one row per CDR3 protein. The table shows some 320,000 distinct CDR3 sequences, with approximately 4.3% occurring only once. Study-wide findings and caveats: Few clonotypes appeared in both CD4 and CD8 compartments. Post-booster repertoires again held most primary-vaccination clones (roughly 96% CD4, 85% to 90% CD8). Weaker overall, the secondary response nonetheless peaked faster (day 5 versus 15).

V was cut by 5 bases and J by 6 bases, with 10 bases left in between. Germline V CDR1 and CDR2: SGHVS, FQNEAQ. The CDR3 contains 12 residues. This clonotype has ten or more counts. What it binds is not known. The TCR sequence derives from a man aged 18 to 29 who received the YFV17D yellow fever vaccine. This chain joins TRBV7-8 and TRBJ1-2; D is uncertain. Material: PBMCs, obtained 15 days after the yellow fever booster vaccination. This chain's CDR3 is CASSAGGNGYTF. The CDR3, as DNA: TGTGCCAGCAGCGCAGGTGGGAATGGCTACACCTTC.